A selection of T cell receptor beta chains follows, all from one sample in a study of blood T cell repertoires in COVID-19. Clones were read by immunoSEQ multiplex PCR, and TCRdb kept only the in-frame ones, dropping some. There are 220,000 or so clones in the sample; approximately 78% occur only once, and roughly 8.2% lies in the top ten. Sequenced material: peripheral blood. These TCRs come from a woman older than 75 with COVID-19, enrolled during active disease. CDR3s include the opening cysteine and the closing phenylalanine or tryptophan. A D gene is named only where the DNA matches it firmly. Clone size, where shown, is once, few, many, or a class for clones that have expanded.

CDR3 DNA: TGTGCCAGCACCTCAGTTATGGGGGGGGCACGTAATGAGCAGTTCTTC; CDR3 protein: CASTSVMGGARNEQFF; J gene: TRBJ2-1; V gene: TRBV5-8; clone size: -; D gene: -
CDR3 DNA: TGTGCCAGTAGTATAAGGGAGACTAGCGGGAGCGCCAAAAACATTCAGTACTTC; CDR3 protein: CASSIRETSGSAKNIQYF; J gene: TRBJ2-4; V gene: TRBV19; clone size: few; D gene: TRBD2
CDR3 DNA: TGTGCCAGCAGTCCACGGGAGGGGGCAGGCTACACCTTC; CDR3 protein: CASSPREGAGYTF; J gene: TRBJ1-2; V gene: TRBV6-5; clone size: -; D gene: TRBD1
CDR3 DNA: TGTGCCAGCAGCCGCAACGACGGAGACTCTGGAAACACCATATATTTT; CDR3 protein: CASSRNDGDSGNTIYF; J gene: TRBJ1-3; V gene: TRBV7-6; clone size: -; D gene: -
CDR3 DNA: TGTGCCAGCAGCCAAGATAACAGCTTATCTGGAAACACCATATATTTT; CDR3 protein: CASSQDNSLSGNTIYF; J gene: TRBJ1-3; V gene: TRBV14; clone size: -; D gene: -
CDR3 DNA: TGTGCCAGCAGTGGACAGAATTATAATTCACCCCTCCACTTT; CDR3 protein: CASSGQNYNSPLHF; J gene: TRBJ1-6; V gene: TRBV2; clone size: -; D gene: -
CDR3 DNA: TGTGCCAGTAGTGACAGGGCCCGGGACTACACCTTC; CDR3 protein: CASSDRARDYTF; J gene: TRBJ1-2; V gene: TRBV19; clone size: -; D gene: TRBD1
CDR3 DNA: TGCGCCAGCAGCCCCGGAGGACCGGGACAGGGATATCAGCCCCAGCATTTT; CDR3 protein: CASSPGGPGQGYQPQHF; J gene: TRBJ1-5; V gene: TRBV5-1; clone size: -; D gene: TRBD1
CDR3 DNA: TGCGCCAGCAGCTTGGACGACAGGGGGAGTACAGATACGCAGTATTTT; CDR3 protein: CASSLDDRGSTDTQYF; J gene: TRBJ2-3; V gene: TRBV5-1; clone size: -; D gene: TRBD1
CDR3 DNA: TGTGCCAGCAGCCAAGATGGTGACAGGGCCTCTGGCTACACCTTC; CDR3 protein: CASSQDGDRASGYTF; J gene: TRBJ1-2; V gene: TRBV3-1/TRBV3-2; clone size: -; D gene: TRBD1
CDR3 DNA: TGTGCCAGCAGCCTGGGACAGGGAAACTATGGCTACACCTTC; CDR3 protein: CASSLGQGNYGYTF; J gene: TRBJ1-2; V gene: TRBV11-2; clone size: once; D gene: TRBD1
CDR3 DNA: TGTGCCAGCAGCCACTACACAGATACGCAGTATTTT; CDR3 protein: CASSHYTDTQYF; J gene: TRBJ2-3; V gene: TRBV3-1/TRBV3-2; clone size: -; D gene: -
CDR3 DNA: TGTGCCAGCAGCCAAGCTTTGGGACTAGCGGGGCCCGGTGAGCCAGATACGCAGTATTTT; CDR3 protein: CASSQALGLAGPGEPDTQYF; J gene: TRBJ2-3; V gene: TRBV3-1/TRBV3-2; clone size: -; D gene: TRBD2
CDR3 DNA: TGTGCCAGCAGAGCCGATTTGGGGGCAGGGGGGAACTATGGCTACACCTTC; CDR3 protein: CASRADLGAGGNYGYTF; J gene: TRBJ1-2; V gene: TRBV25-1; clone size: -; D gene: TRBD1
CDR3 DNA: TGTGCCAGTAGGTCCCCGGGCTCTGGAAACACCATATATTTT; CDR3 protein: CASRSPGSGNTIYF; J gene: TRBJ1-3; V gene: TRBV19; clone size: -; D gene: -
CDR3 DNA: TGTGCCACCATGGATAGGGGGTATGGCTACACCTTC; CDR3 protein: CATMDRGYGYTF; J gene: TRBJ1-2; V gene: TRBV24-1; clone size: -; D gene: -
CDR3 DNA: TGTGCCAGCAGCCGAGAACCCAGGGATACGCAGTATTTT; CDR3 protein: CASSREPRDTQYF; J gene: TRBJ2-3; V gene: TRBV7-3; clone size: -; D gene: -
CDR3 DNA: TGCGCCAGCAGCTCGGAGACAGCTAACACTGAAGCTTTCTTT; CDR3 protein: CASSSETANTEAFF; J gene: TRBJ1-1; V gene: TRBV5-1; clone size: -; D gene: -
CDR3 DNA: TGTGCCAGCTCACCACTCCCCGGGACAGGGGGAGAGACCCAGTACTTC; CDR3 protein: CASSPLPGTGGETQYF; J gene: TRBJ2-5; V gene: TRBV18; clone size: -; D gene: TRBD1
CDR3 DNA: TGTGCCAGCAGTGGGGAGGCTCTTCCTTCGCTACATGGCTACACCTTC; CDR3 protein: CASSGEALPSLHGYTF; J gene: TRBJ1-2; V gene: TRBV2; clone size: -; D gene: -
CDR3 DNA: TGTGCCAGCAGACCAGGGGGGATTGGCAATCAGCCCCAGCATTTT; CDR3 protein: CASRPGGIGNQPQHF; J gene: TRBJ1-5; V gene: TRBV7-2; clone size: -; D gene: TRBD1
CDR3 DNA: TGTGCCAGCTCACGGGCGGGAGCAAACACCGGGGAGCTGTTTTTT; CDR3 protein: CASSRAGANTGELFF; J gene: TRBJ2-2; V gene: TRBV18; clone size: -; D gene: TRBD2
CDR3 DNA: TGTGCCAGCAGCCTTAGCGGGAGGGCCAACGAGCAGTACTTC; CDR3 protein: CASSLSGRANEQYF; J gene: TRBJ2-7; V gene: TRBV28; clone size: few; D gene: TRBD2
CDR3 DNA: TGTGCCAGCAGTTACTCGCGGACTACCACAGATACGCAGTATTTT; CDR3 protein: CASSYSRTTTDTQYF; J gene: TRBJ2-3; V gene: TRBV6-5; clone size: once; D gene: -
CDR3 DNA: TGTGCCAGCACCCAGAGATGGGAGGGCAATCAGCCCCAGCATTTT; CDR3 protein: CASTQRWEGNQPQHF; J gene: TRBJ1-5; V gene: TRBV6-5; clone size: -; D gene: -
CDR3 DNA: TGTGCCAGCAGCGGGGGACAGGGGGCTAGAGGGCCCCAGCATTTT; CDR3 protein: CASSGGQGARGPQHF; J gene: TRBJ1-5; V gene: TRBV11-2; clone size: -; D gene: TRBD1
CDR3 DNA: TGTGCCAGCAGTCTTCAGACTAGCGGGAGTTCCTACAATGAGCAGTTCTTC; CDR3 protein: CASSLQTSGSSYNEQFF; J gene: TRBJ2-1; V gene: TRBV27; clone size: -; D gene: TRBD2
CDR3 DNA: TGTGCCAGCAGCGTTCAGACAGCTTGGAGCACTGAAGCTTTCTTT; CDR3 protein: CASSVQTAWSTEAFF; J gene: TRBJ1-1; V gene: TRBV9; clone size: -; D gene: -
CDR3 DNA: TGTGCCAGTACTACTGGAGGATTCTCTGGAAACACCATATATTTT; CDR3 protein: CASTTGGFSGNTIYF; J gene: TRBJ1-3; V gene: TRBV5-4; clone size: -; D gene: -